The sequence of this TCR beta chain was determined in a study of blood T cell repertoires in COVID-19. Across the study: Samples representing acute and convalescent COVID-19 were sourced from the United States, Italy and Spain. In each case, the material was cDNA or gDNA derived from T cells, B-cell-depleted T cells, or PBMCs.

Per the original methods: Estimation of nucleated cell counts was performed using reference gene primer amplification. Some clones are missing from TCRdb's copy, which holds only in-frame ones; the method was immunoSEQ multiplex PCR. That table furnishes V, J and clone size, whereas the DNA furnished D and trimming. The sample contains roughly 150,000 clones, more than 70% of which appear only once. J was trimmed by 2 bases and V by 1 base; bases with no gene match: 7. Germline V gives CDR1 LGHNA, CDR2 YSLEER. This CDR3 comprises 16 residues. J is TRBJ2-7 and V is TRBV4-3; 8 nucleotides align to TRBD2. The receptor was derived from a woman in her seventies who had recovered from COVID-19. Sequencing was performed on peripheral blood. The CDR3 spells CASSQGWGLDTYEQYF. In DNA, the CDR3 is TGCGCCAGCAGCCAAGGGTGGGGACTAGACACCTACGAGCAGTACTTC.